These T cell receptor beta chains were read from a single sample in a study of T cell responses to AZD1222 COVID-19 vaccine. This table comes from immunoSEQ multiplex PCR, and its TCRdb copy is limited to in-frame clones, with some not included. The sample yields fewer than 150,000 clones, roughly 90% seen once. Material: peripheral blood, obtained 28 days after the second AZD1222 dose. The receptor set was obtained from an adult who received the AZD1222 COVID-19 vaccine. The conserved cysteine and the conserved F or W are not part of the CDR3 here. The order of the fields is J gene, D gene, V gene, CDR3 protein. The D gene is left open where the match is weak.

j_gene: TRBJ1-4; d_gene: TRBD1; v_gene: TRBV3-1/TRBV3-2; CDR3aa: ASRNRGSNEKLF
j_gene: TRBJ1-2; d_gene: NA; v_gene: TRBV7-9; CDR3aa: ASSFYGRSGYGYT
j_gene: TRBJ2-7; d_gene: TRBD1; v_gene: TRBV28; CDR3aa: ASSLADRYEQY
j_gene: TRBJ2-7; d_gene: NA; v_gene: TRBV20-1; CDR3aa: SARGPYEQY
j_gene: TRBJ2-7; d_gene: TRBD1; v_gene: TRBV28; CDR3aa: ASRSGTGAYEQY
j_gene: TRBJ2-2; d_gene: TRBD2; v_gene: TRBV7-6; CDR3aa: ASSLGASGSIGTGELF
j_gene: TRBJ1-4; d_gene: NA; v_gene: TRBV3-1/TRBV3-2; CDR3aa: ASSQDLPGGNEKLF
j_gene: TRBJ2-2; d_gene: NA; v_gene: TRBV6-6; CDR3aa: ASRQRLNTGELF
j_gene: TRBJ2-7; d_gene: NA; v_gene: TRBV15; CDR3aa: ATRTPGVLEQY
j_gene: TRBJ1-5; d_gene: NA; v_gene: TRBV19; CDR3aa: ASSSLLEGNSNQPQH
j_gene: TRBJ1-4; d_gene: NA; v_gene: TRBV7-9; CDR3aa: ASSLVDEKLF
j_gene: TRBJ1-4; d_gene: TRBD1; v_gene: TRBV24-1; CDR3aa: ATSDPGQNEKLF
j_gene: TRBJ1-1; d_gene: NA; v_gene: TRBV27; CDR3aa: ASSPGLGTEAF
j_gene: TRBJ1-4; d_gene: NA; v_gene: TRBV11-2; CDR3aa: ASSRGSGDEKLF
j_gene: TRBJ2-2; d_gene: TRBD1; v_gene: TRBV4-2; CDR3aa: ASSPFSGGNTGELF
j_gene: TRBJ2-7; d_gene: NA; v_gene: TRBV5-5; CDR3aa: ASSLGQNIPYEQY
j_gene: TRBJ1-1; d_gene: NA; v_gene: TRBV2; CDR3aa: ASQMGALLSNTEAF
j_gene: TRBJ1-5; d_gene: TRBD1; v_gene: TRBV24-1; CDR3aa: ATSEGHRGSNQPQH
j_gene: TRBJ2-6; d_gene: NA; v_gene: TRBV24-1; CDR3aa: ATSDTTLGANVLT